This T cell receptor beta chain was sequenced during a study of blood T cells in healthy people across ages. CDR3 length: 16 amino acids. Trimming pared 4 bases from V and 2 bases from J, leaving 14 bases between. A second roughly 7 to 12 cycle PCR used barcoded and J-beta primers. Each TCR beta cDNA got a 12-nucleotide random molecular identifier. TCRdb passed the 5' RACE reads through MiXCR, listing each CDR3 protein once. The data contain about 970,000 distinct CDR3 sequences, roughly half of them singletons. This sequence originates from a woman aged 60-75 years in good health. Sequenced material: blood. J is TRBJ2-2 and V is TRBV12-3 or TRBV12-4, with D tentatively TRBD2 (6 bases). The CDR3 DNA reads TGTGCCAGCAGTTATAGGGGACTGGCCAACACCGGGGAGCTGTTTTTT. Protein product: CASSYRGLANTGELFF.